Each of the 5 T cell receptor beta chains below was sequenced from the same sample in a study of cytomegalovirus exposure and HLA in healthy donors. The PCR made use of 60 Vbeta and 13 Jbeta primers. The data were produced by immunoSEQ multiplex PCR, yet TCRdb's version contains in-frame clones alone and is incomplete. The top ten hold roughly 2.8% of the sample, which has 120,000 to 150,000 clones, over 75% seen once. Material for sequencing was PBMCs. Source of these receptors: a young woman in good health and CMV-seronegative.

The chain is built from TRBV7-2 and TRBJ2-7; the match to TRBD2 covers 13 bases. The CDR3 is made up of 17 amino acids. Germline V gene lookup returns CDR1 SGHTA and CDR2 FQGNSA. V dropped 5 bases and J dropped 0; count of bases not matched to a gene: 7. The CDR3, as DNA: TGTGCCAGCAGCGGCAGACTAGCGGGAGGCTTCTCCTACGAGCAGTACTTC. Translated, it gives CASSGRLAGGFSYEQYF.

CDR3 coding DNA: TGCGCCAGCAGGAGACTGGGAGGGTCCTACGAGCAGTACTTC. Its translation: CASRRLGGSYEQYF. The chain recombines TRBV10-2 with TRBJ2-7; 7 bases map to TRBD2. Germline V gene lookup returns CDR1 WSHSY and CDR2 SAAADI. This CDR3 comprises 14 residues. The V gene end was trimmed by 6 bases and the J gene end by 1 base; junction bases not matched to a gene: 6.

CDR3 sequence reads: CASSQGRGLDYGYTF. In DNA form, the CDR3 reads TGCGCCAGCAGCCAAGGCAGAGGGCTTGACTATGGCTACACCTTC. The chain combines TRBV4-3 with TRBJ1-2; no clear D gene. This CDR3 is 15 amino acids long. The V end was cut by 1 base, the J end by 3 bases, with 12 bases between. Looked up from germline, CDR1 is LGHNA and CDR2 is YSLEER.

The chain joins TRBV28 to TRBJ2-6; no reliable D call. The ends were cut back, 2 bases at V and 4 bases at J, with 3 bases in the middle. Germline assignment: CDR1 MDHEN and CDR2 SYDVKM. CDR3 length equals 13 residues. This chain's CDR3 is CASSLQGANVLTF. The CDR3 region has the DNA TGTGCCAGCAGTTTACAGGGGGCCAACGTCCTGACTTTC.

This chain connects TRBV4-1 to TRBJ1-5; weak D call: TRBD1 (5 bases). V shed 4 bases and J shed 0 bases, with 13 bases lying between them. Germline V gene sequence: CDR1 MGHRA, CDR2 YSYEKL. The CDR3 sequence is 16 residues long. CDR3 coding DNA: TGCGCCAGCAGCCCCGATTTTGGGGCTAGCAATCAGCCCCAGCATTTT. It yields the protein CASSPDFGASNQPQHF.